One sample yielded the 18 T cell receptor beta chains listed below, sequenced in a study of graft-versus-host responses after intestinal transplantation. No antigen has been assigned to these receptors. TCRdb's copy holds only in-frame clones and misses some; the assay was immunoSEQ multiplex PCR. The sample has about 85,000 clones; roughly four fifths are singletons. The starting material was unstimulated CD8+ T cells sorted from spleen or lymph node cells, obtained before intestinal transplant. Every receptor here comes from a human donor who received an intestinal transplant.

The J gene is TRBJ2-7, the V gene TRBV6-1, with 9 bases lining up with TRBD1. The CDR3 has 16 residues. From germline, CDR1 is MNHNS and CDR2 SASEGT. The trim removed 3 bases at V and 2 bases at J, leaving 8 bases unmatched. This CDR3 reads CASSDLPGTGPYEQYF. In DNA form, the CDR3 reads TGTGCCAGCAGTGACCTCCCTGGGACAGGGCCCTACGAGCAGTACTTC.

The CDR3 region is CASQGSLQSSSGANVLTF. DNA of the CDR3: TGTGCCAGCCAGGGCAGCCTTCAATCTTCCTCTGGGGCCAACGTCCTGACTTTC. The J gene is TRBJ2-6, the V gene TRBV2; the D gene is possibly TRBD1 (5 bases). Germline loops: CDR1 SNHLY, CDR2 FYNNEI. The V end was cut by 8 bases, the J end by 0 bases, with 20 bases between. The CDR3 sequence is 18 residues long. Full variable domain (remainder filled in from reference TRBV2 and TRBJ2-6): EPEVTQTPSHQVTQMGQEVILRCVPISNHLYFYWYRQILGQKVEFLVSFYNNEISEKSEIFDDQFSVERPDGSNFTLKIRSTKLEDSAMYFCASQGSLQSSSGANVLTFGAGSRLTVL.

The chain is built from TRBV6-5 and TRBJ1-2, with a weak D call TRBD1 (6 bases). Trimming pared 7 bases from V and 6 bases from J, leaving 15 bases between. The length of the CDR3 is 13 residues. The germline CDR1 and CDR2 sequences are MNHEY and SVGAGI. The CDR3 spells CASTGEGFHGYTF. CDR3 coding DNA: TGTGCCAGCACAGGGGAGGGGTTCCATGGCTACACCTTC.

The gene calls are TRBV10-3 and TRBJ2-7, with D perhaps given as TRBD1 or TRBD2 (6 bases each). The CDR3 is 15 residues long. From germline, CDR1 is ENHRY and CDR2 SYGVKD. The V gene lost 4 bases and the J gene lost 1 base, with 14 bases spanning the gap. This CDR3 is CAISAGAGASYEQYF. The CDR3 DNA reads as TGTGCCATCAGTGCGGGGGCAGGGGCGTCCTACGAGCAGTACTTC.

The chain has TRBV19 and TRBJ2-1; no clear D gene. Germline CDR1 LNHDA, CDR2 SQIVND (reference sequence). Between the trimmed V and J ends, which lost 2 bases and 6 bases, there was a span of 23 bases. This CDR3 comprises 18 residues. The CDR3 region is CASSIWAVTPFQSNEQFF. CDR3 sequence (DNA): TGTGCCAGTAGTATATGGGCCGTAACGCCCTTTCAGTCCAATGAGCAGTTCTTC.

There are a few counts of this clone. The chain has TRBV27 and TRBJ2-1, with D perhaps assigned TRBD1 or TRBD2 (5 bases each). Trimming left V 4 bases short and J 8 bases short, with 21 bases between. This CDR3 spans 16 amino acids. Germline assignment: CDR1 MNHEY and CDR2 SMNVEV (reference sequence). CDR3 DNA sequence: TGTGCCAGCAGTTGGGGGAGTAGCGCCTCTAGCCATGAGCAGTTCTTC. Its translation is CASSWGSSASSHEQFF.

The genes are TRBV2 and TRBJ2-5; no clear D. In germline, CDR1 is SNHLY, CDR2 FYNNEI. The V end lost 6 bases, the J end lost 3 bases, and 11 bases lay between the germline ends. The CDR3 covers 13 residues. CDR3 DNA: TGTGCCAGCAGGGCCCCGTCCAAAGAGACCCAGTACTTC. This encodes CASRAPSKETQYF.

CDR3 DNA sequence: TGTGCCAGCAGCTTTTACCGGGGGGAAACCTACGAGCAGTACTTC. It translates to CASSFYRGETYEQYF. The rearrangement links TRBV11-2 to TRBJ2-5, with 7 bases aligning to TRBD2. The J call may be wrong; the DNA end is better matched by TRBJ2-7. The CDR3 sequence is 15 residues long. Germline CDR1 and CDR2: SGHAT and FQNNGV.

The chain couples TRBV11-3 to TRBJ2-1; TRBD2 is a possible D gene (5 bases). The CDR3 has 15 residues. The germline V gene encodes CDR1 SGHNT and CDR2 YENEEA. The germline V and J ends were trimmed by 5 bases and 4 bases, with 15 bases remaining between them. Here the CDR3 reads CASSPDTTGYNEQFF. The CDR3 DNA reads TGTGCCAGCAGCCCCGACACAACGGGGTACAATGAGCAGTTCTTC.

The sample holds a few counts of this clone. The sample has other DNA sequences that encode this CDR3 too. The chain recombines TRBV10-3 with TRBJ1-1; 7 positions agree with TRBD1. The V segment lost 5 bases and the J segment 8 bases; nucleotides outside the gene matches: 5. Germline lookup yields CDR1 ENHRY and CDR2 SYGVKD. The CDR3 has 12 residues. In DNA form, the CDR3 reads TGTGCCATCAGTCCCGGGACAGAAGAAGCTTTCTTT. Its protein is CAISPGTEEAFF.

The chain couples TRBV13 to TRBJ2-1; D remains unclear. The CDR3 loop spans 12 amino acids. Trimming removed 1 base at V and 6 bases at J, with 4 bases between. From germline, CDR1 is PRHDT and CDR2 FYEKMQ (reference sequence). The CDR3 loop reads CASSLDVNEQFF. The CDR3 region has the DNA TGTGCCAGCAGCTTAGATGTCAATGAGCAGTTCTTC.

The chain's CDR3 is CASSHYPPGQRFQETQYF. The CDR3 nucleotides are TGTGCCAGCAGTCACTACCCCCCGGGACAGCGTTTCCAAGAGACCCAGTACTTC. The chain is built from TRBV5-4 and TRBJ2-5; 7 bases line up with TRBD1. There are 18 residues in the CDR3. With V trimmed by 5 bases and J by 1 base, 17 bases remained unmatched. Germline CDR1 reads SGHNT; CDR2 reads YYREEE (reference sequence).

This clone has only a few counts. The gene calls are TRBV5-1 and TRBJ2-7; weak D call: TRBD1 (8 bases). The length of the CDR3 is 14 residues. The germline V and J ends were trimmed by 1 base and 5 bases, with 13 bases remaining between them. Germline V gene data show CDR1 as SGHRS and CDR2 as YFSETQ. As DNA, the CDR3 is TGCGCCAGCAGCTTGACAGGGGGAGGGGACGAGCAGTACTTC. Amino acid sequence: CASSLTGGGDEQYF.

J is TRBJ2-2 and V is TRBV28; a weak D match, TRBD2 (5 bases). With 6 bases removed from V and 5 bases from J, the gap between germline ends came to 22 bases. Germline V gene sequence: CDR1 MDHEN, CDR2 SYDVKM. The CDR3 runs to 17 residues. The CDR3 sequence: CASRRVVGRISTGELFF. In DNA, the CDR3 is TGTGCCAGCAGGCGGGTCGTTGGACGAATATCGACCGGGGAGCTGTTTTTT. The full variable domain, in which reference TRBV28 and TRBJ2-2 provide the parts outside the CDR3, is DVKVTQSSRYLVKRTGEKVFLECVQDMDHENMFWYRQDPGLGLRLIYFSYDVKMKEKGDIPEGYSVSREKKERFSLILESASTNQTSMYLCASRRVVGRISTGELFFGEGSRLTVL.

The rearrangement links TRBV29-1 to TRBJ1-1; possible D gene TRBD1, 5 bases. V was clipped by 3 bases and J by 2 bases, with 13 bases between them. Germline loops: CDR1 SQVTM, CDR2 ANQGSEA. This CDR3 is built from 14 residues. The CDR3 DNA reads TGCAGCGTTGATAAGGGGCCCCTAAACACTGAAGCTTTCTTT. Residues: CSVDKGPLNTEAFF.

This chain links TRBV2 with TRBJ1-6; 7 nucleotides match TRBD1. J was trimmed by 6 bases and V by 6 bases; bases with no gene match: 8. This CDR3 region has 15 residues. Germline CDR1 reads SNHLY; CDR2 reads FYNNEI. As DNA, the CDR3 is TGTGCCAGCAGGTCACCGGGACAGCTTAATTCACCCCTCCACTTT. It translates to CASRSPGQLNSPLHF.

The chain links TRBV5-6 to TRBJ2-7; tentatively, D is TRBD1 (6 bases). The CDR3 consists of 15 residues. With 4 bases removed from V and 3 bases from J, the gap between germline ends came to 17 bases. Germline V gene sequence: CDR1 SGHDT, CDR2 YYEEEE. This CDR3 reads CASSGGQDSLYEQYF. As DNA, the CDR3 is TGTGCCAGCAGCGGGGGCCAGGACTCCCTCTACGAGCAGTACTTC.

This sequence joins TRBV10-2 and TRBJ1-1; D is unresolved. Trimming took off 1 base at V and 5 bases at J, with 8 bases between the two ends. This CDR3 is 13 amino acids long. Germline V gives CDR1 WSHSY, CDR2 SAAADI. Here the CDR3 DNA reads TGCGCCAGCAGTGAGTTATGGGAAACTGAAGCTTTCTTT. It translates to CASSELWETEAFF.